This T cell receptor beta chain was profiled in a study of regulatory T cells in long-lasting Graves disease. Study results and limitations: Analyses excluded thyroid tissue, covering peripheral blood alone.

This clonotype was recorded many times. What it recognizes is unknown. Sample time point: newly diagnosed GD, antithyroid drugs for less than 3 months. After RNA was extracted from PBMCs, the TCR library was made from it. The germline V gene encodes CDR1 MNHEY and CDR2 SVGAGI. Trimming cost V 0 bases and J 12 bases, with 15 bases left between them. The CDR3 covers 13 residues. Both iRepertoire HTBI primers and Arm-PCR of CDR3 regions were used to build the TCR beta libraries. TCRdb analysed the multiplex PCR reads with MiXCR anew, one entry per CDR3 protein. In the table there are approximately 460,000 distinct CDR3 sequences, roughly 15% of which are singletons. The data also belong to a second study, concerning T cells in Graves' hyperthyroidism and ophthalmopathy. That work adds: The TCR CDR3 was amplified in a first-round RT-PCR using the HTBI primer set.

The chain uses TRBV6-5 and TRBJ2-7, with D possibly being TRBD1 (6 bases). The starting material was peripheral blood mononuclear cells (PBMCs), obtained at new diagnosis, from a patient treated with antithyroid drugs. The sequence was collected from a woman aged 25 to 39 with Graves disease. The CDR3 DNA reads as TGTGCCAGCAGTTACTCGACACAGGGCCATTGGTACTTC. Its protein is CASSYSTQGHWYF.